Following are 20 T cell receptor beta chains from one sample sequenced in a study of T cell changes during pregnancy in multiple sclerosis. Repertoires were generated with immunoSEQ multiplex PCR, while TCRdb's copy carries only in-frame clones and drops some. The data show 60,000 to 65,000 clones, less than 95% seen once. The sequences come from peripheral blood, collected in the second trimester of pregnancy. These receptors came from a female donor in good health, enrolled as a control in a pregnancy study.

For this clone: In the same sample, other DNA sequences code for this CDR3. The chain recombines TRBV4-2 with TRBJ2-7; TRBD2 matches at 8 bases. This CDR3 comprises 15 residues. The J segment lost 0 bases and the V segment lost 0 bases, leaving 1 base of the junction unmatched. Germline V gives CDR1 LGHNA, CDR2 YNFKEQ. The CDR3 sequence: CASSQDRGGSYEQYF. The DNA for the CDR3 is TGTGCCAGCAGCCAAGATCGGGGGGGCTCCTACGAGCAGTACTTC.

The chain couples TRBV28 to TRBJ2-1; D is possibly TRBD1 (6 bases). From germline, CDR1 is MDHEN and CDR2 SYDVKM. CDR3 size: 13 residues. Trimming took off 8 bases at V and 7 bases at J, with 15 bases between the two ends. The CDR3: CASVIQGRNEQFF. The CDR3 nucleotides are TGTGCCAGCGTCATACAGGGTAGGAATGAGCAGTTCTTC.

Ten or more counts support this clone. The V call is TRBV27, the J call TRBJ2-7; D is ambiguous. V was cut by 8 bases and J by 0 bases, with 14 bases left in between. The CDR3 loop spans 14 amino acids. The germline V gene encodes CDR1 MNHEY and CDR2 SMNVEV (reference sequence). CDR3 nucleotides: TGTGCCAGCTGGGCTTTAACTGGCTCCTACGAGCAGTACTTC. This codes for CASWALTGSYEQYF.

CDR3 region: CASSLWVAGLSYEQYF. The CDR3 nucleotides are TGTGCCAGCAGTTTATGGGTAGCGGGCCTATCCTACGAGCAGTACTTC. The rearrangement uses TRBV28 and TRBJ2-7, with 7 bases that match TRBD2. CDR3 size: 16 residues. CDR1 is MDHEN and CDR2 is SYDVKM in the germline V gene. With 0 bases clipped from V and 1 base from J, the junction kept 6 bases outside the gene matches. Complete variable domain (other parts from reference TRBV28 and TRBJ2-7): DVKVTQSSRYLVKRTGEKVFLECVQDMDHENMFWYRQDPGLGLRLIYFSYDVKMKEKGDIPEGYSVSREKKERFSLILESASTNQTSMYLCASSLWVAGLSYEQYFGPGTRLTVT.

The V call is TRBV6-6, the J call TRBJ2-2; TRBD2 matches at 7 bases. The CDR3 has 15 amino acids. The germline V gene encodes CDR1 MNHNY and CDR2 SVGAGI (reference sequence). The trim removed 5 bases at V and 5 bases at J, leaving 8 bases unmatched. The CDR3 reads CASSGAGMLTGELFF. The CDR3 DNA reads as TGTGCCAGCAGTGGAGCGGGAATGTTAACCGGGGAGCTGTTTTTT.

This sequence joins TRBV29-1 and TRBJ1-1; TRBD1 is a possible D gene (5 bases). Germline V gene lookup returns CDR1 SQVTM and CDR2 ANQGSEA. Trimming removed 5 bases from V and 0 bases from J, with 13 bases in between. This CDR3 comprises 14 residues. In nucleotides, the CDR3 is TGCAGCGTTAACCATCCGACAGTGAACACTGAAGCTTTCTTT. The encoded protein is CSVNHPTVNTEAFF.

This chain connects TRBV15 to TRBJ2-5, with 9 bases matching TRBD1. Unmatched junction bases numbered 3, after V lost 5 bases and J lost 5 bases. This CDR3 is 13 amino acids long. Germline CDR1 LNHNV, CDR2 YYDKDF (reference sequence). The CDR3, as DNA: TGTGCCACCAGCTTCGGACAGGGGGAGACCCAGTACTTC. Its protein product is CATSFGQGETQYF.

The chain uses TRBV6-6 and TRBJ2-5; 8 bases fit TRBD2. CDR1 is MNHNY and CDR2 is SVGAGI in the germline V gene (reference sequence). The CDR3 length is 16 residues. After removal of 4 bases from V and 1 base from J, the junction contained 8 bases not matched to a gene. This CDR3 is CASSFPVAGSQETQYF. DNA for the CDR3: TGTGCCAGCAGTTTCCCGGTAGCGGGATCCCAAGAGACCCAGTACTTC.

The V and J genes are TRBV29-1 and TRBJ1-2; unclear D gene. Germline-derived CDR1 and CDR2 are SQVTM and ANQGSEA. The CDR3 sequence is 12 residues long. Deletions cut 6 bases from V and 5 bases from J, with 13 bases between. CDR3 bases: TGCAGCGTCGTTGACATGCCATATGGCTACACCTTC. It translates to CSVVDMPYGYTF.

V usage is TRBV28 and J usage is TRBJ2-7, with 7 bases matching TRBD1. The J segment lost 3 bases and the V segment lost 8 bases, leaving 10 bases of the junction unmatched. Germline V lookup: CDR1 MDHEN, CDR2 SYDVKM. The CDR3 loop spans 14 amino acids. DNA for the CDR3: TGTGCCAGCGAGCCCGGGACAGCAGACTACGAGCAGTACTTC. Translating gives CASEPGTADYEQYF.

The chain couples TRBV6-4 to TRBJ2-5; the match to TRBD2 covers 7 bases. V trimming: 5 bases; J trimming: 5 bases; junction bases outside the gene matches: 5. The CDR3 is made up of 13 amino acids. The germline V gene encodes CDR1 MRHNA and CDR2 SNTAGT. The CDR3, as DNA: TGTGCCAGCAGTCTAGAGGGAGGGGAGACCCAGTACTTC. Translation: CASSLEGGETQYF.

The rearrangement links TRBV2 to TRBJ1-2, with 9 bases lining up with TRBD1. Germline V gene sequence: CDR1 SNHLY, CDR2 FYNNEI. Unmatched junction bases numbered 5, after V lost 7 bases and J lost 2 bases. The length of the CDR3 is 14 residues. The CDR3 bases are TGTGCCAGCAAGGGGACAGGGCCCAACTATGGCTACACCTTC. Translating it yields CASKGTGPNYGYTF. Full variable domain (rest looked up from reference TRBV2 and TRBJ1-2): EPEVTQTPSHQVTQMGQEVILRCVPISNHLYFYWYRQILGQKVEFLVSFYNNEISEKSEIFDDQFSVERPDGSNFTLKIRSTKLEDSAMYFCASKGTGPNYGYTFGSGTRLTVV.

This clone was found once. The chain carries TRBV19 and TRBJ2-1; TRBD1 aligns across 7 bases. The CDR3 extends over 14 amino acids. Germline loops: CDR1 LNHDA, CDR2 SQIVND (reference sequence). Trimming cost V 6 bases and J 3 bases; bases outside gene matches: 5. Written as DNA, the CDR3 is TGTGCCAGTAGCAGGGGGACAGACTACAATGAGCAGTTCTTC. Translated: CASSRGTDYNEQFF.

This clone occurred once. The gene calls are TRBV7-8 and TRBJ2-4, with TRBD1 identical over 9 bases. The CDR3 totals 20 residues. The V segment lost 4 bases and the J segment 0 bases; nucleotides outside the gene matches: 16. The germline V gene has CDR1 SGHVS and CDR2 FQNEAQ. The CDR3 spells CASSSARTGGADGAKNIQYF. The DNA of the CDR3 is TGTGCCAGCAGCTCCGCCCGCACAGGGGGCGCGGATGGAGCCAAAAACATTCAGTACTTC.

V is TRBV19 and J is TRBJ2-1; 8 bases are a match to TRBD1. V was clipped by 7 bases and J by 6 bases; unmatched bases: 17. Germline assignment: CDR1 LNHDA and CDR2 SQIVND (reference sequence). The CDR3 runs 17 residues. The CDR3, as DNA: TGTGCCAGTACCACTACTCGACAGGGGCTCCCGATCAATGAGCAGTTCTTC. Translation: CASTTTRQGLPINEQFF.

With regard to this clone: At one of its ends the junction is not consistent with the germline gene, which may arise from a read error. The chain joins TRBV7-9 to TRBJ2-5; D is perhaps TRBD2 (5 bases). The CDR3 has 13 residues. Germline V gene sequence: CDR1 SEHNR, CDR2 FQNEAQ (reference sequence). The CDR3 DNA is TGTGCCAGCAGACTACTAGAGCGAGAGGCCCAGTACTTC. This sequence encodes CASRLLEREAQYF.

The sample holds one count of this clone. One end of the junction varies from germline; a read error may be responsible. This chain uses TRBV5-1 with TRBJ1-2, with 10 nucleotides matching TRBD1. Germline V gives CDR1 SGHRS, CDR2 YFSETQ. This CDR3 is 13 amino acids long. This chain's CDR3 is CASSPSRDRGRSF. The CDR3 nucleotides are TGCGCCAGCAGCCCGTCCCGGGACAGGGGCCGGAGTTTC.

The chain employs TRBV15 and TRBJ1-6, with D possibly matching TRBD1 (6 bases). Germline V gene sequence: CDR1 LNHNV, CDR2 YYDKDF (reference sequence). This CDR3 contains 15 residues. The ends were cut back, 1 base at V and 13 bases at J, with 17 bases in the middle. In DNA, the CDR3 is TGTGCCACCAGCAGAGGTGGGGGACACAGTATGCCCCTCCACTTT. Protein sequence: CATSRGGGHSMPLHF.

The gene calls are TRBV28 and TRBJ1-1; no definite D call. Trimming removed 3 bases at V and 0 bases at J, with 2 bases between. The CDR3 is 12 residues long. The germline gives CDR1 MDHEN, CDR2 SYDVKM. The CDR3 here is CASSFMNTEAFF. The CDR3 DNA is TGTGCCAGCAGTTTTATGAACACTGAAGCTTTCTTT.

The chain is built from TRBV7-9 and TRBJ1-6; the D is unclear. In germline, CDR1 is SEHNR, CDR2 FQNEAQ (reference sequence). V lost 3 bases and J 4 bases, leaving 13 bases between the germline ends. The CDR3 consists of 16 residues. CDR3 DNA: TGTGCCAGCAGCTTCCTAAGCGGACTTTATAATTCACCCCTCCACTTT. Its translation is CASSFLSGLYNSPLHF. The full variable domain, rest sourced from reference TRBV7-9 and TRBJ1-6, is DTGVSQNPRHKITKRGQNVTFRCDPISEHNRLYWYRQTLGQGPEFLTYFQNEAQLEKSRLLSDRFSAERPKGSFSTLEIQRTEQGDSAMYLCASSFLSGLYNSPLHFGNGTRLTVT.